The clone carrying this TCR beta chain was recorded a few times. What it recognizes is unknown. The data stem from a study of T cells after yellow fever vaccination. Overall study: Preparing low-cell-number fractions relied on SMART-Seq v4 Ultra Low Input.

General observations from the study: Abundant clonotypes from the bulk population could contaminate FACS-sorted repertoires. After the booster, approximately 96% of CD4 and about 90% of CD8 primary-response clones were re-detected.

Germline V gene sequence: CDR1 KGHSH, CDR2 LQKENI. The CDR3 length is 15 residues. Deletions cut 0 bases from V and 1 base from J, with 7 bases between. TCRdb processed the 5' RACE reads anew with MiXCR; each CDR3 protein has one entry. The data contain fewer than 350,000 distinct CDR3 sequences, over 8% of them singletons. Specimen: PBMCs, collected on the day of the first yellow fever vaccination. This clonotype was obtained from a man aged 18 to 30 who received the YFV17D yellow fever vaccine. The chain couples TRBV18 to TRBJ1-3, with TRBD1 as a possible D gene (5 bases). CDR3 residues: CASSPPQGSGNTIYF. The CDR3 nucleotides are TGTGCCAGCTCACCACCGCAGGGTTCTGGAAACACCATATATTTT.